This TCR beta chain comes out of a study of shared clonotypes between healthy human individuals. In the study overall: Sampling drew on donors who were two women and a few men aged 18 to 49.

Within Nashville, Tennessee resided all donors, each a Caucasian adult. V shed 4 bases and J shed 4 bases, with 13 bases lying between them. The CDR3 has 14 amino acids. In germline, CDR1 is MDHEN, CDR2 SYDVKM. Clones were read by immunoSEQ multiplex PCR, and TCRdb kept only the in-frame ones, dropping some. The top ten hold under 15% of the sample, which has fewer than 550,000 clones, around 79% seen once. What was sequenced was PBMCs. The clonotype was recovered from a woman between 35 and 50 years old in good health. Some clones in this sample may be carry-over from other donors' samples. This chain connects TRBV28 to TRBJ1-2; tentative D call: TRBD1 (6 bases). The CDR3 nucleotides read TGTGCCAGCAGTTCCCTACAGGGCCTCTATGGCTACACCTTC. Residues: CASSSLQGLYGYTF.